This T cell receptor (beta chain) was captured by sequencing in a study of blood T cell repertoires in COVID-19. Overall study: Samples representing acute and convalescent COVID-19 were sourced from the United States, Italy and Spain. Nucleic acid was either cDNA or gDNA, and it came from T cells, B-cell-depleted T cells, or PBMCs.

Authors' methods: Counts of nucleated cells, estimated from reference gene primer amplification, were obtained. Method: immunoSEQ multiplex PCR; TCRdb's copy keeps in-frame clones and lacks some. V, J and clone size were drawn from that table, and D and trimming were deduced from the DNA. The sample gives some 93,000 clones, 65% to 90% of which show up once; about 19% is in the top ten. The sequence was collected from a woman older than 75 with acute or convalescent COVID-19. The sequencing input was peripheral blood.

This CDR3 reads CASSRLAGEQFF. The DNA of the CDR3 is TGTGCCAGCAGCCGTCTAGCGGGTGAGCAGTTCTTC. The V call is TRBV5-4, the J call TRBJ2-1; 8 positions agree with TRBD2. Germline V CDR1 and CDR2: SGHNT, YYREEE (reference sequence). There are 12 residues in the CDR3. With V trimmed by 4 bases and J by 9 bases, 3 bases remained unmatched.